This T cell receptor beta chain was retrieved from a study of monozygotic twins with inflammatory bowel disease. One entry per CDR3 protein, without DNA, is what TCRdb gives after re-calling the 5' RACE reads. The sample table sets out approximately 150,000 distinct CDR3 sequences. Of note for this clonotype: Its antigen is unidentified.

Study-wide results and caveats: On the inverse Simpson index, IBD patients scored lower for TCRbeta diversity than healthy co-twins. Especially with disease activity, IBD patients shared fewer clonotypes with others than healthy twins did.

CDR1 is DFQATT and CDR2 is SNEGSKA in the germline V gene (reference sequence). This CDR3 contains 15 residues. Sequences were obtained from blood. The origin of this receptor is a human donor with ulcerative colitis or Crohn's disease, or a healthy co-twin of an affected twin (not recorded which). The chain joins TRBV20-1 to TRBJ2-1; the D call of TRBD2 rests on TCRdb alone, since no DNA is present to check it. The CDR3 sequence is CSARPRLAGAYEQFF.